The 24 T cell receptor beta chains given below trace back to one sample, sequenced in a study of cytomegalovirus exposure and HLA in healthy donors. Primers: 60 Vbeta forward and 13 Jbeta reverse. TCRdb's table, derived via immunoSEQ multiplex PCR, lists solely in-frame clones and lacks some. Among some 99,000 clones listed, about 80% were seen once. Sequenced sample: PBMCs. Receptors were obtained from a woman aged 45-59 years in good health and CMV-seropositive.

The CDR3 nucleotides read TGTGCCAGCAGCCCACGACAGGGGATTTTGACAGATACGCAGTATTTT. As protein: CASSPRQGILTDTQYF. The chain couples TRBV9 to TRBJ2-3, with 8 bases that match TRBD1. CDR1 is SGDLS, CDR2 YYNGEE, per germline. V lost 4 bases, J lost 3 bases, and 10 bases stayed unmatched. The CDR3 loop spans 16 amino acids.

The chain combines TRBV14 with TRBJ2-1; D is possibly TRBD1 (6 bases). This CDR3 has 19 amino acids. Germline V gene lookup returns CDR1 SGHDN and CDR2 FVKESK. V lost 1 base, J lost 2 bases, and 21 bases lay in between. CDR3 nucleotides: TGTGCCAGCAGCCAAGTTCGATACAGGGTAAAGACCCCCTACAATGAGCAGTTCTTC. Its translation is CASSQVRYRVKTPYNEQFF. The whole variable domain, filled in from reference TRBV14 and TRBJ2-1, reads EAGVTQFPSHSVIEKGQTVTLRCDPISGHDNLYWYRRVMGKEIKFLLHFVKESKQDESGMPNNRFLAERTGGTYSTLKVQPAELEDSGVYFCASSQVRYRVKTPYNEQFFGPGTRLTVL.

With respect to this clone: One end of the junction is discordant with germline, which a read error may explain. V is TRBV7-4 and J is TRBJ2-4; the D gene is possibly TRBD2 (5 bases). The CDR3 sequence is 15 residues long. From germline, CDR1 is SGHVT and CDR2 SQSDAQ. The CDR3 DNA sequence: TGTGCCAGCAGCTTACACGAGCTAGCCAAAAACAGTCAGTACTTC. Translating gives CASSLHELAKNSQYF. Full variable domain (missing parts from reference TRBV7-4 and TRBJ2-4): GAGVSQSPRYKVAKRGRDVALRCDSISGHVTLYWYRQTLGQGSEVLTYSQSDAQRDKSGRPSGRFSAERPERSVSTLKIQRTEQGDSAVYLCASSLHELAKNSQYFGAGTRLSVL.

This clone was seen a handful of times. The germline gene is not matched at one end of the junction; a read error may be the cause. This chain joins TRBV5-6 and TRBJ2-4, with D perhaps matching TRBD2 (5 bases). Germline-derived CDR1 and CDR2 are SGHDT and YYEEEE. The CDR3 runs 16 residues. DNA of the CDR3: TGTGCCAGCAGCTTTGCAGGACTCCTAGCCAAAAACAGTCAGTACTTC. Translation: CASSFAGLLAKNSQYF.

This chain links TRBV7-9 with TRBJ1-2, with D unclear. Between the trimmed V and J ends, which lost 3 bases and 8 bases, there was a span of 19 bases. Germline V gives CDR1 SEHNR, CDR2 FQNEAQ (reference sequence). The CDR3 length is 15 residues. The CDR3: CASSFSSDIKRGYTF. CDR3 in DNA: TGTGCCAGCAGCTTTAGTTCCGACATAAAACGCGGCTACACCTTC.

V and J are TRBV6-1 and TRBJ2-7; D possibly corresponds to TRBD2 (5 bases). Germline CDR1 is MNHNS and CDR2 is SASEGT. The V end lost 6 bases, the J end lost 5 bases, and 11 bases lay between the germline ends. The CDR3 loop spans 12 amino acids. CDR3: CASRRDSHEQYF. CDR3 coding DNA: TGTGCCAGCAGGAGGGATTCCCACGAGCAGTACTTC.

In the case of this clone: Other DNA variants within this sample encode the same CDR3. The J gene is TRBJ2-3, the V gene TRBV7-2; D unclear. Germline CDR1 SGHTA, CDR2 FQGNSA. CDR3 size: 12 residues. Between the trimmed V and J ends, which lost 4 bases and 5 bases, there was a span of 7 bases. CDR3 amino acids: CASSSPGDTQYF. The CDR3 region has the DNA TGTGCCAGCAGCTCCCCGGGAGATACGCAGTATTTT.

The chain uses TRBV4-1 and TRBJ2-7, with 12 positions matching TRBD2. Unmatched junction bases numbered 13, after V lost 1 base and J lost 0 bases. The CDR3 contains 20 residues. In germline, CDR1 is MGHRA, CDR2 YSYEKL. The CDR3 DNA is TGCGCCAGCAGCCAAGGCACTCTACTAGCGGGAGGTCCCAGCTCCTACGAGCAGTACTTC. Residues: CASSQGTLLAGGPSSYEQYF.

CDR3: CASSGLAGNSYNEQFF. The CDR3 DNA sequence: TGTGCCAGCAGCGGACTAGCGGGGAACTCCTACAATGAGCAGTTCTTC. V and J are TRBV7-8 and TRBJ2-1; 12 nucleotides match TRBD2. Germline V gene sequence: CDR1 SGHVS, CDR2 FQNEAQ. The trim removed 5 bases at V and 0 bases at J, leaving 2 bases unmatched. This CDR3 comprises 16 residues.

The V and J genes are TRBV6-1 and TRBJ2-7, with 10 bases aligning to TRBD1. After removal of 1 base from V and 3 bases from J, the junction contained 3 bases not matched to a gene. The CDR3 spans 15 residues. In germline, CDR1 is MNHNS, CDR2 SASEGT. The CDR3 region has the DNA TGTGCCAGCAGTGAAGTGGGGACAGGGGACTACGAGCAGTACTTC. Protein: CASSEVGTGDYEQYF.

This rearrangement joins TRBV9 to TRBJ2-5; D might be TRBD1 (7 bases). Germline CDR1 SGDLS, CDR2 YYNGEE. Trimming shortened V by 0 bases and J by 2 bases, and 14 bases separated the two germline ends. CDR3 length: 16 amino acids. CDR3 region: CASSVGGGGLQETQYF. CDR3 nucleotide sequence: TGTGCCAGCAGCGTAGGAGGAGGGGGCCTACAAGAGACCCAGTACTTC.

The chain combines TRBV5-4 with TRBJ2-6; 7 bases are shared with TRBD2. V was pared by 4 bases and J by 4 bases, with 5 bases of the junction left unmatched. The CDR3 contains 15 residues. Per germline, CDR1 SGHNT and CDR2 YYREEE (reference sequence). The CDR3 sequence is CASSTQGGGANVLTF. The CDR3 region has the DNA TGTGCCAGCAGCACGCAGGGAGGGGGGGCCAACGTCCTGACTTTC.

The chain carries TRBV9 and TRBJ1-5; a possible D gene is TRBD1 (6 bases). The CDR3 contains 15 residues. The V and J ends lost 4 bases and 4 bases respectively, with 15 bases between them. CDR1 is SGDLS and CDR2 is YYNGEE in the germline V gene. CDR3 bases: TGTGCCAGCAGCCCCAGGGGTACGGAGAATCAGCCCCAGCATTTT. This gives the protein CASSPRGTENQPQHF.

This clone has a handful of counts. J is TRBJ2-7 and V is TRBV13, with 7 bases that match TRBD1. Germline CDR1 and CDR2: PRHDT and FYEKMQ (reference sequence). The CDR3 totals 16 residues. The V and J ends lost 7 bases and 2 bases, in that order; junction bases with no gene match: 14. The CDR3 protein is CASTLYGAGGPYEQYF. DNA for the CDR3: TGTGCCAGCACCCTATACGGGGCAGGGGGTCCCTACGAGCAGTACTTC.

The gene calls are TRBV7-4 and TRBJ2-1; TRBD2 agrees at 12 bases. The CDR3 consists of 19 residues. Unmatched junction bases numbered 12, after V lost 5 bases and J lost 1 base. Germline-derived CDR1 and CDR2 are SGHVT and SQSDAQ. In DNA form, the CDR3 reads TGTGCCAGCAGCCGAACCCGACTAGCGGGAGAAGGGTCCTACAATGAGCAGTTCTTC. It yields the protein CASSRTRLAGEGSYNEQFF.

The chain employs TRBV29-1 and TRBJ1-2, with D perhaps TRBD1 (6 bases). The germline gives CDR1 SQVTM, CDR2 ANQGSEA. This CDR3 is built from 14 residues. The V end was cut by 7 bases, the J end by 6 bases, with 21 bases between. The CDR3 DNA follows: TGCAGCGCCCTGAAACAGGGTCTCGATAATGGCTACACCTTC. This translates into CSALKQGLDNGYTF.

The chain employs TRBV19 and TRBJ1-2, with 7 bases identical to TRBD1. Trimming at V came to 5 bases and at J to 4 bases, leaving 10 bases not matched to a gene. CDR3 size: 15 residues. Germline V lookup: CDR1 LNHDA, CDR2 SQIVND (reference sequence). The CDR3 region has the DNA TGTGCCAGTAGTCCTTTAGAGGGGGCTAGCTATGGCTACACCTTC. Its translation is CASSPLEGASYGYTF.

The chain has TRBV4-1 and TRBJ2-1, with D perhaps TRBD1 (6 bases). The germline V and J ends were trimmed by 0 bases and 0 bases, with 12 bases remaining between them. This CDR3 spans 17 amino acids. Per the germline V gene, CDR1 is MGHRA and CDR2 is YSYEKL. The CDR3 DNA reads TGCGCCAGCAGCCAAGAGAGGGACAAAAGCTCCTACAATGAGCAGTTCTTC. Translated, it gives CASSQERDKSSYNEQFF.

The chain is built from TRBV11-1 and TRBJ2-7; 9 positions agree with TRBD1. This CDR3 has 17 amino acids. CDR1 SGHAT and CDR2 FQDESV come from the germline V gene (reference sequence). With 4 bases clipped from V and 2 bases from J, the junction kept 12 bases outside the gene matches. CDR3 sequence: CASSYVPPGTGTYEQYF. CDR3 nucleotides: TGTGCCAGCAGCTACGTACCCCCCGGGACAGGGACCTACGAGCAGTACTTC.

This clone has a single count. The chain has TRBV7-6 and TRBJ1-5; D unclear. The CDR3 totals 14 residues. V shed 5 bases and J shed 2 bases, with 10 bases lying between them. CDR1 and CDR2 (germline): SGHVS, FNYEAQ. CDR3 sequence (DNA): TGTGCCAGCAGCCCCGGTGTTGGCAATCAGCCCCAGCATTTT. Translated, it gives CASSPGVGNQPQHF. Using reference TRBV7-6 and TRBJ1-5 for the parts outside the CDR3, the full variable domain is GAGVSQSPRYKVTKRGQDVALRCDPISGHVSLYWYRQALGQGPEFLTYFNYEAQQDKSGLPNDRFSAERPEGSISTLTIQRTEQRDSAMYRCASSPGVGNQPQHFGDGTRLSIL.

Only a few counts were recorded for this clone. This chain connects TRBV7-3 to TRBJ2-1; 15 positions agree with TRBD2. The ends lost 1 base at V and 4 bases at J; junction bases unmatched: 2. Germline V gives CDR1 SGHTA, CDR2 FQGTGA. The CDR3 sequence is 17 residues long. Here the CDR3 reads CASSLRTSGGGYNEQFF. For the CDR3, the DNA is TGTGCCAGCAGCTTAAGGACTAGCGGGGGGGGGTACAATGAGCAGTTCTTC.

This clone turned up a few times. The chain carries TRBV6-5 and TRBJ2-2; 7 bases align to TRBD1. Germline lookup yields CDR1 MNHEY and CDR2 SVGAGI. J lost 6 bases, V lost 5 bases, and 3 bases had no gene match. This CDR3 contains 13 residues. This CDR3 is CASSRQGSGELFF. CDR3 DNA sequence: TGTGCCAGCAGTCGACAGGGATCCGGGGAGCTGTTTTTT.

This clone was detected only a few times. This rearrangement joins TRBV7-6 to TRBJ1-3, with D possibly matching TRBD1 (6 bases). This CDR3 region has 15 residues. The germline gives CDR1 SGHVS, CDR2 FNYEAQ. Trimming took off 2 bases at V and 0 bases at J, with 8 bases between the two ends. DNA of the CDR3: TGTGCCAGCAGCTTATCGACAGGCTCTGGAAACACCATATATTTT. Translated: CASSLSTGSGNTIYF.

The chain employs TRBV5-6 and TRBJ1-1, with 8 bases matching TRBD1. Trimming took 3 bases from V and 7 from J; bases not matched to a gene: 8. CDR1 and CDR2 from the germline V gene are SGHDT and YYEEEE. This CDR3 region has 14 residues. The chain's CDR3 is CASSWDRYEGEAFF. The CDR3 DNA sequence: TGTGCCAGCAGCTGGGACAGGTACGAAGGTGAAGCTTTCTTT.